Below, 27 T cell receptor beta chains from the same sample are listed, as sequenced in a study of blood T cell repertoires in COVID-19. Assay used: immunoSEQ multiplex PCR; TCRdb lists only in-frame clones, some missing. The sample shows about 260,000 clones, 90% of them seen only once. Source material: peripheral blood. These TCRs come from a woman aged 40 to 50 with acute or convalescent COVID-19.

The chain has TRBV3-1 (or the pseudogene TRBV3-2) and TRBJ2-5; weak D call: TRBD2 (5 bases). V lost 4 bases and J lost 5, with 17 bases in between. This CDR3 contains 15 residues. Germline values: CDR1 LGHDT, CDR2 YNNKEL (reference sequence). Here the CDR3 reads CASSPKGSRWETQYF. The CDR3 DNA follows: TGTGCCAGCAGCCCAAAAGGGAGTAGGTGGGAGACCCAGTACTTC.

Remarks on this clone: Other DNA variants within this sample encode the same CDR3. The J gene is TRBJ1-1, the V gene TRBV9, with TRBD1 matching 8 bases. With V trimmed by 2 bases and J by 5 bases, 5 bases remained unmatched. The CDR3 consists of 14 residues. Germline CDR1 and CDR2: SGDLS and YYNGEE. Here the CDR3 reads CASSVDRGGTEAFF. The CDR3 bases are TGTGCCAGCAGCGTTGACAGGGGAGGAACTGAAGCTTTCTTT.

The chain combines TRBV7-2 with TRBJ2-3, with 11 bases matching TRBD2. This CDR3 is 16 amino acids long. Germline V gives CDR1 SGHTA, CDR2 FQGNSA. V shed 1 base, J shed 4 bases, and the junction held 4 bases outside the gene matches. CDR3 sequence: CASSLGLAGGADTQYF. CDR3 in DNA: TGTGCCAGCAGCTTAGGGCTAGCGGGGGGTGCAGATACGCAGTATTTT.

The V gene is TRBV24-1, the J gene TRBJ2-2; 7 bases line up with TRBD2. With 4 bases clipped from V and 4 bases from J, the junction kept 5 bases outside the gene matches. In germline, CDR1 is KGHDR, CDR2 SFDVKD. This CDR3 has 15 amino acids. The CDR3 sequence: CATSDPGTTTGELFF. Written as DNA, the CDR3 is TGTGCCACCAGTGACCCCGGGACTACCACCGGGGAGCTGTTTTTT.

The CDR3 sequence is CASSLGRGQGYDHYGYTF. CDR3 sequence (DNA): TGTGCCAGCAGCTTAGGGCGGGGACAGGGATACGATCACTATGGCTACACCTTC. The V call is TRBV5-6, the J call TRBJ1-2; 9 positions match TRBD1. Germline trimming cut 2 bases from V and 3 bases from J; bases unmatched to any gene: 14. The germline gives CDR1 SGHDT, CDR2 YYEEEE. The CDR3 is 18 residues long.

The V call is TRBV19, the J call TRBJ1-2; weak D call: TRBD1 (5 bases). Germline CDR1 reads LNHDA; CDR2 reads SQIVND (reference sequence). V was clipped by 7 bases and J by 6 bases, with 15 bases between them. The CDR3 extends over 13 amino acids. CDR3 bases: TGTGCCAGTACCCGTCCAGGGTCCGATGGCTACACCTTC. Its translation is CASTRPGSDGYTF.

V and J are TRBV19 and TRBJ1-2; TRBD1 matches at 7 bases. Germline values: CDR1 LNHDA, CDR2 SQIVND (reference sequence). With 5 bases clipped from V and 6 bases from J, the junction kept 9 bases outside the gene matches. There are 14 residues in the CDR3. The CDR3 loop reads CASSPNRGENGYTF. CDR3 nucleotide sequence: TGTGCCAGTAGTCCCAACAGGGGAGAAAATGGCTACACCTTC.

This clone has just a few counts. V gene TRBV6-6 combines with J gene TRBJ1-2, with D hard to call. Trimming removed 10 bases from V and 5 bases from J, with 17 bases in between. The CDR3 loop spans 13 amino acids. Looked up from germline, CDR1 is MNHNY and CDR2 is SVGAGI (reference sequence). The CDR3 nucleotides read TGTGCCACCATGCAGGAGGATAATTATGGCTACACCTTC. Its protein is CATMQEDNYGYTF.

The genes are TRBV24-1 and TRBJ1-1; no definite D call. In germline, CDR1 is KGHDR, CDR2 SFDVKD. Deletions cut 1 base from V and 4 bases from J, with 24 bases between. CDR3 length equals 19 residues. This chain's CDR3 is CATSDFSGRVKDSVTEAFF. CDR3 bases: TGTGCCACCAGTGATTTTTCCGGTCGGGTAAAGGACTCGGTCACTGAAGCTTTCTTT.

This rearrangement joins TRBV30 to TRBJ1-4, with 7 bases identical to TRBD1. The CDR3 extends over 13 amino acids. CDR1 and CDR2 (germline): GTSNPN, SVGIG (reference sequence). The trim removed 5 bases at V and 8 bases at J, leaving 8 bases unmatched. Written as DNA, the CDR3 is TGTGCCTGGGAAAGGGGGCGCGGGGAAAAACTGTTTTTT. It specifies CAWERGRGEKLFF.

V gene TRBV27 combines with J gene TRBJ2-2; 7 nucleotides align to TRBD2. This CDR3 contains 14 residues. The germline gives CDR1 MNHEY, CDR2 SMNVEV (reference sequence). With 5 bases clipped from V and 4 bases from J, the junction kept 4 bases outside the gene matches. CDR3 in DNA: TGTGCCAGCAGTCCAAGGACTAGCACCGGGGAGCTGTTTTTT. Its protein is CASSPRTSTGELFF.

The chain is built from TRBV19 and TRBJ1-1; D is undetermined. Trimming shortened V by 1 base and J by 7 bases, and 10 bases separated the two germline ends. Germline-derived CDR1 and CDR2 are LNHDA and SQIVND (reference sequence). The CDR3 runs to 13 residues. This CDR3 reads CASSIGGGREAFF. The CDR3 region has the DNA TGTGCCAGTAGTATAGGAGGAGGGCGTGAAGCTTTCTTT.

The J gene is TRBJ1-5, the V gene TRBV20-1; TRBD1 agrees at 7 bases. The CDR3 has 15 amino acids. The germline V gene encodes CDR1 DFQATT and CDR2 SNEGSKA (reference sequence). The junction had 12 bases not matched to a gene; V was cut back by 3 bases and J by 7 bases. This CDR3 reads CSASYTGTVTQPQHF. CDR3 coding DNA: TGCAGTGCTAGTTACACCGGGACAGTTACACAGCCCCAGCATTTT.

The rearrangement joins TRBV7-2 to TRBJ2-5, with 8 bases aligning to TRBD2. V trimming: 5 bases; J trimming: 5 bases; junction bases outside the gene matches: 7. This CDR3 spans 14 amino acids. Per germline, CDR1 SGHTA and CDR2 FQGNSA. CDR3 region: CASSHGGARETQYF. The CDR3 DNA is TGTGCCAGCAGCCACGGGGGGGCGAGGGAGACCCAGTACTTC.

This clone was recorded a few times. V gene TRBV14 combines with J gene TRBJ1-5, with no clear D. The CDR3 length is 13 residues. Germline V CDR1 and CDR2: SGHDN, FVKESK. V was shortened by 0 bases and J by 6 bases, with 6 bases between the two germline ends. CDR3 amino acids: CASSQDLVQPQHF. The CDR3 DNA follows: TGTGCCAGCAGCCAAGATCTTGTTCAGCCCCAGCATTTT.

The V gene is TRBV7-9, the J gene TRBJ1-2; a weak D match, TRBD1 (6 bases). V gave up 5 bases and J gave up 4 bases, with 20 bases separating them. The CDR3 contains 16 residues. Germline lookup yields CDR1 SEHNR and CDR2 FQNEAQ (reference sequence). As DNA, the CDR3 is TGTGCCAGCAGCCTGACAGGTGAAGGGACCGGCTATGGCTACACCTTC. Translated: CASSLTGEGTGYGYTF. The full variable domain, completed using reference TRBV7-9 and TRBJ1-2, is DTGVSQNPRHKITKRGQNVTFRCDPISEHNRLYWYRQTLGQGPEFLTYFQNEAQLEKSRLLSDRFSAERPKGSFSTLEIQRTEQGDSAMYLCASSLTGEGTGYGYTFGSGTRLTVV.

The V gene is TRBV5-1, the J gene TRBJ1-1, with a weak D call TRBD1 (5 bases). Deletions cut 0 bases from V and 6 bases from J, with 12 bases between. The CDR3 covers 14 residues. Germline lookup yields CDR1 SGHRS and CDR2 YFSETQ. CDR3 region: CASSLVFSGAEAFF. For the CDR3, the DNA is TGCGCCAGCAGCTTGGTGTTTTCGGGGGCTGAAGCTTTCTTT.

CDR3 region: CASSLRRANTGELFF. CDR3 nucleotides: TGTGCCAGCAGCTTACGGAGGGCGAACACCGGGGAGCTGTTTTTT. This rearrangement joins TRBV7-9 to TRBJ2-2; perhaps TRBD2 as D (6 bases). Between the trimmed V and J ends, which lost 2 bases and 0 bases, there was a span of 7 bases. Germline values: CDR1 SEHNR, CDR2 FQNEAQ (reference sequence). The CDR3 covers 15 residues.

V and J are TRBV7-2 and TRBJ1-1; D uncertain. The CDR3 is 16 amino acids. The V gene lost 3 bases and the J gene lost 1 base, with 15 bases spanning the gap. Germline V gene sequence: CDR1 SGHTA, CDR2 FQGNSA. For the CDR3, the DNA is TGTGCCAGCAGCTTTAGGGCTGATGAGGGGAACACTGAAGCTTTCTTT. Amino acid sequence: CASSFRADEGNTEAFF.

A remark on this clone: One end of the junction fails to match germline, which may point to a read error. The genes are TRBV2 and TRBJ1-2, with D unresolved. The CDR3 length is 14 residues. The germline CDR1 and CDR2 sequences are SNHLY and FYNNEI. Here the CDR3 DNA reads TGTGCCAGCACTGAATGGCAGTCTAACTATGGCTACACCTTC. Protein sequence: CASTEWQSNYGYTF.

The chain joins TRBV28 to TRBJ1-2; 7 bases line up with TRBD1. Germline CDR1 MDHEN, CDR2 SYDVKM. The CDR3 has 15 amino acids. With 2 bases clipped from V and 3 bases from J, the junction kept 6 bases outside the gene matches. CDR3 DNA sequence: TGTGCCAGCAGTTTAGAGGCAGGGGGAGACTATGGCTACACCTTC. Residues: CASSLEAGGDYGYTF.

The chain couples TRBV11-2 to TRBJ1-2; D remains unclear. Germline V lookup: CDR1 SGHAT, CDR2 FQNNGV. CDR3 length: 15 amino acids. V lost 5 bases, J lost 5 bases, and 18 bases lay in between. CDR3 nucleotides: TGTGCCAGCAGCCCCAGGCCTTTACTGGGTTATGGCTACACCTTC. Amino acid sequence: CASSPRPLLGYGYTF.

V gene TRBV29-1 combines with J gene TRBJ1-3, with 8 bases aligning to TRBD1. CDR1 and CDR2 (germline): SQVTM, ANQGSEA. The junction had 6 bases not matched to a gene; V was cut back by 2 bases and J by 0 bases. The CDR3 loop spans 16 amino acids. The CDR3 loop is CSVESDRAISGNTIYF. The CDR3 region has the DNA TGCAGCGTTGAATCGGACAGGGCCATCTCTGGAAACACCATATATTTT. Full variable domain (rest looked up from reference TRBV29-1 and TRBJ1-3): SAVISQKPSRDICQRGTSLTIQCQVDSQVTMMFWYRQQPGQSLTLIATANQGSEATYESGFVIDKFPISRPNLTFSTLTVSNMSPEDSSIYLCSVESDRAISGNTIYFGEGSWLTVV.

This chain joins TRBV9 and TRBJ2-3, with a tentative D call TRBD2 (6 bases). CDR3 length equals 14 residues. CDR1 is SGDLS, CDR2 YYNGEE, per germline. Trimming cost V 0 bases and J 4 bases, with 9 bases left between them. The CDR3 nucleotides are TGTGCCAGCAGCGTAGACGGGAGAGCAGATACGCAGTATTTT. It yields the protein CASSVDGRADTQYF.

The J gene is TRBJ1-5, the V gene TRBV2; D perhaps matches TRBD1 (5 bases). The germline gives CDR1 SNHLY, CDR2 FYNNEI. The CDR3 spans 16 residues. Trimming took 3 bases from V and 2 from J, leaving 14 bases between them. CDR3 in amino acids: CASSEWGVSRNQPQHF. The CDR3 region has the DNA TGTGCCAGCAGTGAGTGGGGCGTTAGTCGCAATCAGCCCCAGCATTTT.

The rearrangement joins TRBV6-5 to TRBJ1-1; D is uncertain. Per the germline V gene, CDR1 is MNHEY and CDR2 is SVGAGI. V was shortened by 2 bases and J by 2 bases, with 15 bases between the two germline ends. CDR3 length: 16 amino acids. Here the CDR3 reads CASSYREAGPNTEAFF. CDR3 DNA sequence: TGTGCCAGCAGTTACCGCGAAGCCGGTCCTAACACTGAAGCTTTCTTT.

The rearrangement links TRBV6-5 to TRBJ1-2, with 7 bases fitting TRBD1. The CDR3 contains 15 residues. V lost 6 bases and J lost 4; bases outside the gene matches: 11. Germline V gene data show CDR1 as MNHEY and CDR2 as SVGAGI. DNA for the CDR3: TGTGCCAGCAGCTTACAAAGACAGGGAACCTATGGCTACACCTTC. Protein: CASSLQRQGTYGYTF.